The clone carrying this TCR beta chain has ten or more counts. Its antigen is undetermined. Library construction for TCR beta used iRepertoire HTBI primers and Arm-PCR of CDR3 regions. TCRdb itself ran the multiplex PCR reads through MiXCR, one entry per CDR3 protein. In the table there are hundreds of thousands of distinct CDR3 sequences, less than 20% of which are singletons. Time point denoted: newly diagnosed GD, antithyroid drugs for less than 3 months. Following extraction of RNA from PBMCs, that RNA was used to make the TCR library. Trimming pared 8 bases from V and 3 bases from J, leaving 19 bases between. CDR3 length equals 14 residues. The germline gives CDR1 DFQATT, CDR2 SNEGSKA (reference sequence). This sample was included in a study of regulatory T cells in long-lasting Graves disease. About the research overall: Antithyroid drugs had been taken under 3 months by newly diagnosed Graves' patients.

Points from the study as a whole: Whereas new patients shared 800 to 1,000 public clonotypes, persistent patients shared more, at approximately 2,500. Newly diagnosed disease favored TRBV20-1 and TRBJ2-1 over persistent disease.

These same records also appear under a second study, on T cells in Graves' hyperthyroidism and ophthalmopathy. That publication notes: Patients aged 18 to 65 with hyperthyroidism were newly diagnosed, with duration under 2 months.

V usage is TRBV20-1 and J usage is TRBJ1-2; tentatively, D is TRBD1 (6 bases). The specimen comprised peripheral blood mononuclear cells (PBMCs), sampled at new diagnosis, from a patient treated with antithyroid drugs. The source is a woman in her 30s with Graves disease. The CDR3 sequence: CSTPEGGVDYGYTF. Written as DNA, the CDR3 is TGCAGTACCCCTGAGGGGGGCGTAGACTATGGCTACACCTTC.